The sequence of this T cell receptor beta chain was determined in a study of blood T cell repertoires in COVID-19. Clones were read by immunoSEQ multiplex PCR, and TCRdb kept only the in-frame ones, dropping some. The table includes around 81,000 clones, roughly 86% detected once. This receptor was taken from a woman aged 55-75 years with acute or convalescent COVID-19. Sequenced material: peripheral blood.

The CDR3 here is CASSLALEELNEKLFF. Here the CDR3 DNA reads TGTGCCAGCAGCTTAGCGCTCGAGGAGCTAAATGAAAAACTGTTTTTT. The chain carries TRBV7-9 and TRBJ1-4; D is uncertain. Trimming stripped 0 bases from V and 5 bases from J, with 13 bases between. The CDR3 sequence is 16 residues long. The V gene's germline CDR1 is SEHNR and CDR2 FQNEAQ (reference sequence).